A single sample gave rise to the 27 T cell receptor beta chains below, sequenced in a study of human T cells and chemical hapten exposure. MiXCR was run by TCRdb on the RACE reads, yielding one entry per CDR3 protein. Of tens of thousands of distinct CDR3 sequences in the sample, about 10% were seen once. Specified time point: patch test 3, about 24 weeks after DPC sensitization. As for treatment: therapeutic diphenylcyclopropenone sensitization with weekly scalp DPC. The specimen comprised whole blood, sampled in connection with sensitization to the hapten diphenylcyclopropenone (DPC). These receptors were taken from a woman between 45 and 60 years old with alopecia areata. Some clones in this sample may be carry-over from other donors' samples.

This clonotype occurred a few times. The rearrangement links TRBV6-5 to TRBJ2-7, with TRBD2 matching 13 bases. This CDR3 is 19 amino acids long. In germline, CDR1 is MNHEY, CDR2 SVGAGI. With 1 base clipped from V and 4 bases from J, the junction kept 13 bases outside the gene matches. CDR3 bases: TGTGCCAGCAGTTACTATTCTCCTCCGGGACTAGCGGGAAGGTACGAGCAGTACTTC. It is translated as CASSYYSPPGLAGRYEQYF.

The rearrangement uses TRBV18 and TRBJ1-1; 11 positions agree with TRBD1. The CDR3 sequence is 15 residues long. V lost 3 bases and J lost 2; bases outside the gene matches: 2. CDR1 and CDR2 from the germline V gene are KGHSH and LQKENI. The CDR3 DNA reads TGTGCCAGCTCACCCGGGACAGGGGGTAACACTGAAGCTTTCTTT. Translating it yields CASSPGTGGNTEAFF.

This clonotype has ten or more counts. The rearrangement joins TRBV12-3 or TRBV12-4 to TRBJ2-2; TRBD2 agrees at 7 bases. The CDR3 is made up of 13 amino acids. Trimming took 6 bases from V and 8 from J; bases not matched to a gene: 6. The chain's CDR3 is CASSPPGGGELFF. In nucleotides, the CDR3 is TGTGCCAGCAGCCCCCCCGGGGGGGGGGAGCTGTTTTTT.

In its sample, this clonotype was seen many times. This chain connects TRBV14 to TRBJ2-7, with TRBD2 identical over 7 bases. The CDR3 has 16 amino acids. Trimming cost V 4 bases and J 0 bases; bases outside gene matches: 9. Germline V lookup: CDR1 SGHDN, CDR2 FVKESK. Here the CDR3 DNA reads TGTGCCAGCAGCCCTCTGGCAGGCGGGGGCTCCTACGAGCAGTACTTC. It yields the protein CASSPLAGGGSYEQYF.

This chain joins TRBV7-2 and TRBJ2-1; D might be TRBD1 (6 bases). Germline-derived CDR1 and CDR2 are SGHTA and FQGNSA. The length of the CDR3 is 16 residues. V dropped 1 base and J dropped 4 bases, with 14 bases sitting between them. The CDR3 sequence is CASSLEAGVPYNEQFF. In nucleotides, the CDR3 is TGTGCCAGCAGCTTAGAGGCAGGGGTACCTTACAATGAGCAGTTCTTC.

A few counts support this clonotype. In DNA, the CDR3 is TGTGCCAGCCCAGATCCAGCCCGGCCCGGGGAGCTGTTTTTT. This gives the protein CASPDPARPGELFF. The chain joins TRBV19 to TRBJ2-2; D is undetermined. V was trimmed by 9 bases and J by 6 bases, leaving 17 bases between them. The CDR3 sequence is 14 residues long. Per the germline V gene, CDR1 is LNHDA and CDR2 is SQIVND (reference sequence).

This clonotype was seen ten or more times. The chain recombines TRBV12-3 or TRBV12-4 with TRBJ1-3; D gene unclear. Trimming removed 5 bases at V and 0 bases at J, with 14 bases between. The length of the CDR3 is 16 residues. CDR3 residues: CASSNVIMSSGNTIYF. The CDR3 region has the DNA TGTGCCAGCAGTAACGTAATCATGAGCTCTGGAAACACCATATATTTT.

This clonotype was seen once. Since a much larger clone is just one base distant, this may be a read error. The chain joins TRBV5-1 to TRBJ2-3; TRBD2 matches 14 bases. Per germline, CDR1 SGHRS and CDR2 YFSETQ. V trimming: 3 bases; J trimming: 4 bases; junction bases outside the gene matches: 16. The CDR3 runs to 20 residues. The CDR3 nucleotides are TGCGCCAGCAGCTCTCTCTCCCAGGGACTAGCGGGAGCGGGGGCAGATACGCAGTATTTT. It specifies CASSSLSQGLAGAGADTQYF.

Comment on this clonotype: A much larger clone lies one base from this, so it may be a read error. This chain connects TRBV9 to TRBJ2-1, with D possibly matching TRBD2 (7 bases). This CDR3 is built from 18 residues. Germline CDR1 and CDR2: SGDLS and YYNGEE. The V end was cut by 4 bases, the J end by 8 bases, with 28 bases between. DNA of the CDR3: TGTGCCAGCAGCCTCCGTCTTTCCCGAAAGGGGGGGTACTATGAGCAGTTCTTC. Its protein product is CASSLRLSRKGGYYEQFF.

In its sample, this clonotype was seen many times. The DNA of the CDR3 is TGTGCCACCGGGCGAAATCCCCGCGAGCAGTACTTC. Residues: CATGRNPREQYF. This sequence joins TRBV7-9 and TRBJ2-7; D gene unclear. The CDR3 spans 12 residues. The V and J ends lost 10 bases and 6 bases respectively, with 16 bases between them. Germline V lookup: CDR1 SEHNR, CDR2 FQNEAQ (reference sequence).

This clonotype occurred a few times. The junction shows a germline mismatch at one end, possibly a read error. The V and J genes are TRBV7-7 and TRBJ2-3; D unresolved. Germline CDR1 reads SSHAT; CDR2 reads FNYEAQ (reference sequence). This CDR3 is built from 13 residues. The CDR3 DNA is TGTGCTAGCAGCTCGACGGTGACAGATACGCAGTATTTT. Protein product: CASSSTVTDTQYF.

In the case of this clonotype: One base away lies a much larger clone, so this may be a sequencing read error. The V and J genes are TRBV12-3 or TRBV12-4 and TRBJ2-1; D might be TRBD1 (5 bases). This CDR3 contains 14 residues. Here the CDR3 reads CVSSSLSSGNEQFF. The CDR3 nucleotides read TGTGTCAGCAGTTCCCTGTCTTCAGGGAATGAGCAGTTCTTC.

This clonotype was counted at least ten times. The chain links TRBV7-2 to TRBJ2-5; no clear D. Germline V gives CDR1 SGHTA, CDR2 FQGNSA. V was shortened by 1 base and J by 4 bases, with 4 bases between the two germline ends. The CDR3 runs 12 residues. DNA for the CDR3: TGTGCCAGCAGCTTAGAGTTAGAGACCCAGTACTTC. Translated, it gives CASSLELETQYF.

This clonotype appeared once. This may be a read error: a much more frequent sequence differs by one nucleotide. The chain is built from TRBV29-1 and TRBJ2-4, with D perhaps TRBD1 or TRBD2 (6 bases each). CDR1 and CDR2 (germline): SQVTM, ANQGSEA. This CDR3 is built from 12 residues. The chain's CDR3 is CGVGNGGDIQYF. The DNA of the CDR3 is TGCGGCGTTGGGAACGGGGGCGACATTCAGTACTTC.

This clonotype has only a few counts. This rearrangement joins TRBV6-5 to TRBJ2-6; D perhaps matches TRBD2 (5 bases). Germline CDR1 MNHEY, CDR2 SVGAGI. V was pared by 7 bases and J by 2 bases, with 12 bases between. The CDR3 totals 15 residues. The CDR3 DNA follows: TGTGCCAGCACTTTGGAGGCTCCTGGGGCCAACGTCCTGACTTTC. Its protein is CASTLEAPGANVLTF.

A few counts support this clonotype. The V gene is TRBV11-2, the J gene TRBJ2-1, with 7 bases that match TRBD1. V lost 0 bases to trimming and J lost 8 bases; unmatched junction nucleotides: 7. The CDR3 runs 15 residues. Germline loops: CDR1 SGHAT, CDR2 FQNNGV. This chain's CDR3 is CASSLETGSVHEQFF. CDR3 nucleotide sequence: TGTGCCAGCAGCTTAGAGACAGGGTCCGTACATGAGCAGTTCTTC.

In its sample, this clonotype was seen many times. The V and J genes are TRBV19 and TRBJ2-1; either TRBD1 or TRBD2 may supply D (6 bases each). The CDR3 covers 13 residues. Looked up from germline, CDR1 is LNHDA and CDR2 is SQIVND (reference sequence). V was shortened by 5 bases and J by 6 bases, with 11 bases between the two germline ends. CDR3 bases: TGTGCCAGTAGTCGAGGGGGAGGCAATGAGCAGTTCTTC. This codes for CASSRGGGNEQFF.

The count of this clonotype is one. This clone may be a read error of a much larger clone one base away. This rearrangement joins TRBV29-1 to TRBJ2-5, with D perhaps matching TRBD1 or TRBD2 (5 bases each). This CDR3 region has 13 residues. Germline CDR1 SQVTM, CDR2 ANQGSEA. The CDR3 is CGVGARLKETQYF. CDR3 DNA sequence: TGCGGCGTTGGGGCCAGACTAAAGGAGACCCAGTACTTC.

This clonotype was seen repeatedly, ten times or more. The rearrangement uses TRBV28 and TRBJ2-4; D ambiguous. Germline V gene sequence: CDR1 MDHEN, CDR2 SYDVKM. This CDR3 spans 14 amino acids. Trimming took 6 bases from V and 9 from J, leaving 18 bases between them. CDR3 sequence reads: CASSRSPHRSIQYF. As DNA, the CDR3 is TGTGCCAGCAGCCGTTCCCCTCACCGGAGCATTCAGTACTTC. Drawing the rest from reference TRBV28 and TRBJ2-4, the complete variable domain is DVKVTQSSRYLVKRTGEKVFLECVQDMDHENMFWYRQDPGLGLRLIYFSYDVKMKEKGDIPEGYSVSREKKERFSLILESASTNQTSMYLCASSRSPHRSIQYFGAGTRLSVL.

This clonotype was counted at least ten times. The chain recombines TRBV18 with TRBJ1-2, with TRBD1 matching 7 bases. Germline CDR1 reads KGHSH; CDR2 reads LQKENI. The CDR3 is made up of 14 amino acids. V lost 5 bases, J lost 4 bases, and 7 bases stayed unmatched. The chain's CDR3 is CASSSGGGLYGYTF. CDR3 sequence (DNA): TGTGCCAGCTCATCGGGAGGGGGCCTCTATGGCTACACCTTC.

This clonotype was counted many times. The CDR3 reads CASRLGAGTYEQYF. The CDR3 nucleotides are TGTGCCAGCAGACTCGGGGCAGGAACCTACGAGCAGTACTTC. This chain connects TRBV5-6 to TRBJ2-7; the D gene could be TRBD1 or TRBD2 (5 bases each). The germline CDR1 and CDR2 sequences are SGHDT and YYEEEE. The CDR3 is 14 residues long. Trimming cost V 5 bases and J 2 bases, with 14 bases left between them.

This clonotype was detected only a few times. This chain uses TRBV12-3 or TRBV12-4 with TRBJ1-4; TRBD1 is a possible D gene (5 bases). Trimming cost V 6 bases and J 0 bases, with 8 bases left between them. There are 14 residues in the CDR3. The CDR3 DNA sequence: TGTGCCAGCAGGGACAAAACAACTAATGAAAAACTGTTTTTT. Its translation: CASRDKTTNEKLFF.

The J gene is TRBJ2-1, the V gene TRBV5-4; 8 bases map to TRBD2. Germline V CDR1 and CDR2: SGHNT, YYREEE (reference sequence). J lost 0 bases, V lost 9 bases, and 11 bases had no gene match. CDR3 length: 16 residues. The CDR3 coding sequence is TGTGCCACGATTGGGGTAGCGGGATACTCCTACAATGAGCAGTTCTTC. Protein product: CATIGVAGYSYNEQFF.

V is TRBV12-3 or TRBV12-4 and J is TRBJ2-1; D is perhaps TRBD2 (6 bases). CDR3 length: 13 residues. V gave up 7 bases and J gave up 5 bases, with 12 bases separating them. For the CDR3, the DNA is TGTGCCAGCAACCGGGGACTCGACAATGAGCAGTTCTTC. Amino acid sequence: CASNRGLDNEQFF.

This clonotype was seen a few times. V usage is TRBV28 and J usage is TRBJ1-5, with D tentatively TRBD1 (6 bases). Trimming left V 6 bases short and J 0 bases short, with 12 bases between. Germline V gives CDR1 MDHEN, CDR2 SYDVKM. This CDR3 region has 15 residues. The CDR3: CASSSQGPSNQPQHF. CDR3 nucleotides: TGTGCCAGCAGCTCACAGGGACCTAGCAATCAGCCCCAGCATTTT.

This clonotype appeared a few times. The chain is built from TRBV7-3 and TRBJ2-6, with 7 bases lining up with TRBD1. The ends lost 1 base at V and 1 base at J; junction bases unmatched: 13. The CDR3 is 20 residues long. The germline V gene encodes CDR1 SGHTA and CDR2 FQGTGA. CDR3 loop: CASSLIGPRDRPSGANVLTF. CDR3 bases: TGTGCCAGCAGCTTAATAGGGCCCCGGGACAGACCTTCTGGGGCCAACGTCCTGACTTTC.

This chain joins TRBV7-6 and TRBJ2-5, with 12 bases lining up with TRBD2. The CDR3 is 16 residues long. Per germline, CDR1 SGHVS and CDR2 FNYEAQ. The junction had 9 bases not matched to a gene; V was cut back by 5 bases and J by 5 bases. As DNA, the CDR3 is TGTGCCAGCAGCCTGCGGACTAGCGGGAATGTCGAGACCCAGTACTTC. It is translated as CASSLRTSGNVETQYF.